This is a list of T cell receptor beta chains from one sample in a study of tumor-infiltrating lymphocytes in primary liver carcinoma. One entry per CDR3 protein results from TCRdb running MiXCR on the multiplex PCR reads. This sample has under 110,000 distinct CDR3 sequences, with about 63% found just once. Sequencing used liver tumor tissue from sampling region 2. Source of these receptors: a woman aged 60-70 years with primary liver carcinoma and hepatitis B virus infection. CDR3s include the opening cysteine and the closing phenylalanine or tryptophan. A D gene is named only where the DNA matches it firmly. Part of the rows lack a size; the others show once, few, many or a class for expanded clones.

size | J | D | V | DNA | CDR3
- | TRBJ1-1 | - | TRBV11-1 | TGTGCCAGCGGCTTTTCTGGGCCAGCGAACACTGAAGCTTTCTTT | CASGFSGPANTEAFF
- | TRBJ1-2 | - | TRBV6-5 | TGTGCCAACAGTTCCCAGGGAGGGAGCTATGGCTATACCTTC | CANSSQGGSYGYTF
- | TRBJ1-1 | - | TRBV2 | TGTGCCTGCAGTGAGGGGGTCAGAAACATGAACACTGAAGCTTTCTTT | CACSEGVRNMNTEAFF
- | TRBJ2-3 | TRBD1 | TRBV29-1 | TGCAGCCTTGGGGACAGGATCCCCACAGATACGCAGTATTTT | CSLGDRIPTDTQYF
- | TRBJ2-2 | - | TRBV29-1 | TGCAGCGTTGGCTTCATCGGGGAACTGTTTTTT | CSVGFIGELFF
few | TRBJ2-1 | TRBD2 | TRBV6-5 | TGTGCCAGCGCGTTAGTAGCGGGAGTTGGTAAGCAGTTCTTT | CASALVAGVGKQFF
- | TRBJ2-1 | TRBD2 | TRBV19 | TGTGCCAGTAGTATAAGCCCAGATACTAGCGGGAAATACAATGAGCAGTTCTTC | CASSISPDTSGKYNEQFF
few | TRBJ2-5 | TRBD2 | TRBV27 | TGTGCCAGCAGTCTCACTAGCGGGAGTCAGACCCAGTACTTC | CASSLTSGSQTQYF
- | TRBJ2-4 | - | TRBV9 | TGTGCCAGCAGCGTAGGGTCCGGGGACCAAAACATTCAGTACTTC | CASSVGSGDQNIQYF
- | TRBJ2-7 | TRBD2 | TRBV11-2 | TGTACCAGCAGCTTAGGTGCGGGGGGTGGCTACGGGCAGTACTTC | CTSSLGAGGGYGQYF
many | TRBJ2-3 | TRBD2 | TRBV6-2/TRBV6-3 | TGTGCCAGCAGGCTCCCGGGACTAGCGGGTAGCACAGATACGCAGTATTTT | CASRLPGLAGSTDTQYF
once | TRBJ2-1 | TRBD2 | TRBV11-2 | TGTGCCAGCAGCTTGGGGACTAGCGCGTGTGACCAGTTCTTC | CASSLGTSACDQFF
- | TRBJ1-5 | - | TRBV24-1 | TGTGCCACCAGTGCCCGACAGGCAAATCAGCCCCAGCATTTT | CATSARQANQPQHF
- | TRBJ2-3 | - | TRBV11-2 | TGTGCAAGCAGCCCTGGACTAGGGGGCCCAGTTACGCAGTATTTT | CASSPGLGGPVTQYF
once | TRBJ1-5 | - | TRBV6-5 | TGTGCCAGCAGCCCCATCGCGCCTGACAGTGGTCAGCCCCTACATTTT | CASSPIAPDSGQPLHF
once | TRBJ2-1 | TRBD2 | TRBV11-2 | TGTGCCAGCAGATTAGGGACTAGAGCGGGTGGGCAGTTCTTC | CASRLGTRAGGQFF
- | TRBJ2-2 | TRBD2 | TRBV18 | TGTGCCAGCTCACCCCCGGGAGGACGGACCGGGGAGCTGTTTTTT | CASSPPGGRTGELFF
- | TRBJ2-1 | - | TRBV11-2 | TGTGCCAGCAGCTTAGGACTACCATTCAATGAGCAGCTCTTC | CASSLGLPFNEQLF
few | TRBJ2-1 | - | TRBV5-1 | TGCGCCAACAGCTTGGACAGTTACTACAATGAGCAGTTCTTC | CANSLDSYYNEQFF
- | TRBJ2-3 | TRBD2 | TRBV11-2 | TGTGCCAGCAGCGCTGGCAGCGGGGTTAACACAGATACGCAGTATTTT | CASSAGSGVNTDTQYF
- | TRBJ2-7 | - | TRBV28 | TGTGCCAGCAGTCGGCCCCCCGTAGACGAGCAGTACTTC | CASSRPPVDEQYF
- | TRBJ2-1 | TRBD1 | TRBV20-1 | TGCAGTGCTGCTACCGGGACAGGGGCCAATGAGCAGTTCTTC | CSAATGTGANEQFF
- | TRBJ2-2 | TRBD1 | TRBV12-3/TRBV12-4 | TGTGCTAGCAGCGGACTACAGGGGGGCACCGGGGAGCTGTTTTTT | CASSGLQGGTGELFF
medium-sized | TRBJ2-1 | - | TRBV11-3 | TGTGCCAGCAGCTTAGGCGCCGGGGGACGGGTCGATGAGCAGTTCTTC | CASSLGAGGRVDEQFF
- | TRBJ2-4 | TRBD1 | TRBV11-3 | TGTGCCAGCAGCCCTCGGACAGGGCTCACCAAAAACATTAAGTACTTC | CASSPRTGLTKNIKYF
medium-sized | TRBJ2-7 | - | TRBV11-3 | TGTGCCAGCAGCTTAGATCGGTTAGGGACACCGGGGACCTACGAGCAGTACTTC | CASSLDRLGTPGTYEQYF
few | TRBJ2-7 | - | TRBV30 | TGTGCCTGGAGTCGGGACACCTACTACGAGCAGTACTTC | CAWSRDTYYEQYF
- | TRBJ1-2 | - | TRBV4-1 | TGCGCCAGCAGTCAAGATCAGTGGACAGAATCGGGTAGCTACACCTTC | CASSQDQWTESGSYTF
many | TRBJ1-5 | - | TRBV5-6 | TGTGCCAGCAGCTCCGCGGGGCACAATCAGCCCCAGCATTTT | CASSSAGHNQPQHF
- | TRBJ2-5 | - | TRBV11-2 | TGTGCCAGCAGCCAACCTTGCGGAGCATACCAAGAGACCCAGTACTTC | CASSQPCGAYQETQYF
few | TRBJ2-1 | TRBD2 | TRBV24-1 | TGTGCCACCAGCCGTTCCGGGACTAGCGGGGGAGGATGGACCTACAATGAGCAGTTCTTC | CATSRSGTSGGGWTYNEQFF
- | TRBJ1-1 | TRBD1 | TRBV5-1 | TGCGTCAGCAGCTTGGAATCAGGGGGTGCCACTGAAGCTTTCTTT | CVSSLESGGATEAFF
- | TRBJ2-4 | - | TRBV18 | TGTGCCAGCTCACCACGGGACCTAGCCAAAGACATTCAGTACTTC | CASSPRDLAKDIQYF
- | TRBJ2-3 | - | TRBV4-1 | TGCGCCAGCAGCCAGACGATCGGAATAGATACTCAGTATTTT | CASSQTIGIDTQYF
- | TRBJ1-5 | - | TRBV29-1 | TGCAGCGTTGAGGTGGGAAAGGGTCAGCCCCAGCATTTT | CSVEVGKGQPQHF
- | TRBJ2-7 | - | TRBV5-1 | TGCGCCAACAGCTCCGCCCCGACAGACCCCTACGAGCAGTACTTC | CANSSAPTDPYEQYF
many | TRBJ2-5 | - | TRBV4-1 | TGCGCCAGCAGCCCCCGCGGGGTGGATATGGAGACCCAGTACTTC | CASSPRGVDMETQYF
- | TRBJ2-1 | TRBD1 | TRBV11-3 | TGTGCAAGCACCCGACAGGGGGACTCCTACAATGAGCAGTTCTTC | CASTRQGDSYNEQFF
- | TRBJ1-1 | - | TRBV29-1 | TGCATCGCGGGGACATGGAACACTGAAGCTTTCTTT | CIAGTWNTEAFF
- | TRBJ1-1 | - | TRBV5-1 | TGCACCAGCGCACGGACAAGCCTGAACACTGAAGCTTTCTTT | CTSARTSLNTEAFF
few | TRBJ2-5 | - | TRBV7-3 | TGTGCCAGCAGCTTAATTCCGAAAGAGACCCAGTACTTC | CASSLIPKETQYF
- | TRBJ2-3 | - | TRBV29-1 | TGCAACGTTCATTCGTTACAGGGAGGGGGCACAGATACGCTGTATTTT | CNVHSLQGGGTDTLYF
- | TRBJ1-2 | - | TRBV6-6 | TGTGCTAGCAGTTCGGTCAGACTGGACGGCTACACCTTC | CASSSVRLDGYTF
- | TRBJ1-5 | - | TRBV6-1 | TGTGCCAGCAGTGAACGGCTTAGAGGCTGGGACTATAGGACCCAGCATTTT | CASSERLRGWDYRTQHF
- | TRBJ2-1 | TRBD1 | TRBV29-1 | TGCAGCGTCTTCATAGGCAGGGGGTTTTTGGATGAGCACTTCTTC | CSVFIGRGFLDEHFF
- | TRBJ2-3 | TRBD2 | TRBV4-2 | TGTGCCAGCAGCTCCGGGACTAGCATGAGGGTGGATACGCAGTATTTT | CASSSGTSMRVDTQYF
- | TRBJ2-3 | - | TRBV14 | TGTGCCAGCAACCAAGCCGCCACTAGCACAGATACGCAGTATTTT | CASNQAATSTDTQYF
many | TRBJ2-3 | - | TRBV6-1 | TGTGCCAGCAGTGTTGGAGGGCCTCTCACAGATACGCAGTATTTT | CASSVGGPLTDTQYF
many | TRBJ2-7 | TRBD2 | TRBV5-1 | TGCGCCAGCGGAAATCTAGCGGGAAACGAGCAGTACTTC | CASGNLAGNEQYF
many | TRBJ1-3 | - | TRBV4-2 | TGTGCCAGCAGCCAAGATCCGGCCAGGCGCTCTGGAAACACCATATATTTT | CASSQDPARRSGNTIYF
- | TRBJ2-2 | TRBD1 | TRBV10-3 | TGTGCTATCAGTGGACAGGGGGCCGGGGAGCTGTTCTTT | CAISGQGAGELFF
- | TRBJ1-2 | TRBD1 | TRBV2 | TGTGCCAGCAACAGGGGCCGTGGCTACACCTTC | CASNRGRGYTF
- | TRBJ2-1 | - | TRBV10-3 | TGTGTCACCAGTCAATTCTACAATGAGCAGTTCTTC | CVTSQFYNEQFF
- | TRBJ2-1 | TRBD2 | TRBV11-3 | TGTGCCAGCAGCTTAGGTCGGGGGGAATGGGCTATCGATGAGCAGTTCTTC | CASSLGRGEWAIDEQFF
- | TRBJ2-2 | TRBD2 | TRBV11-2 | TGTGCCAGCAGTCTCCGACTAGCGTGTGATGCGGGGGAGCTGTTTTTT | CASSLRLACDAGELFF
few | TRBJ2-3 | - | TRBV11-3 | TGTGCCAGCAGCTTTCGGAGTAGCATAGATATGCAGTATTTT | CASSFRSSIDMQYF
once | TRBJ2-1 | - | TRBV10-2 | TGCGCCAGTCAGGGGAGGGGGTACAATGAGCGGTTCTTC | CASQGRGYNERFF
- | TRBJ1-1 | - | TRBV11-2 | TGTGTCTGCACCCTGACCTTCGGGGGTATGACTGAACCTTTCTTT | CVCTLTFGGMTEPFF
- | TRBJ2-5 | - | TRBV28 | TGTGCCAGCAGGAGAACTCAAGCCTACCGAGAGACCCAGTACTTC | CASRRTQAYRETQYF
- | TRBJ2-1 | TRBD2 | TRBV29-1 | TGCAGCGTTGCAGATCCCACTAGCGAACTATACCATGAGCAGTTCTTC | CSVADPTSELYHEQFF